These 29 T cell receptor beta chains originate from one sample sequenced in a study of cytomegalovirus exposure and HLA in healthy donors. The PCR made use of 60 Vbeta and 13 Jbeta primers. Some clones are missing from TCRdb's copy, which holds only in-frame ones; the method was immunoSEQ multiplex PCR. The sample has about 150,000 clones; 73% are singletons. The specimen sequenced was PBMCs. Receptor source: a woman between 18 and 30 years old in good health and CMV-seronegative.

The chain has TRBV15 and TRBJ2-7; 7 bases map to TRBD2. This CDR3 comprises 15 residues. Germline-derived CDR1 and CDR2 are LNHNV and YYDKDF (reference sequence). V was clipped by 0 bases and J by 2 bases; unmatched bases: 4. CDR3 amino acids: CATSRDRLAPYEQYV. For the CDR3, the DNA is TGTGCCACCAGCAGAGATCGACTAGCCCCCTACGAGCAGTACGTC.

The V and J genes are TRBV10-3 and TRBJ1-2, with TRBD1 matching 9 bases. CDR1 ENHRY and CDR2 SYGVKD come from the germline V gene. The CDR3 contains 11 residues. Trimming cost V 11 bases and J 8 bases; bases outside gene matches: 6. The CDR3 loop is CAVYRGQGYTF. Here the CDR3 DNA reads TGTGCCGTGTACAGGGGGCAAGGCTACACCTTC.

Here the CDR3 reads CASNHGGTGPYNEQFF. CDR3 DNA: TGTGCCAGCAACCATGGAGGGACAGGACCCTACAATGAGCAGTTCTTC. The J gene is TRBJ2-1, the V gene TRBV2; TRBD1 matches 8 bases. Germline loops: CDR1 SNHLY, CDR2 FYNNEI. J gave up 2 bases and V 7 bases, and 10 bases lay outside the gene matches. The CDR3 loop spans 16 amino acids. Full variable domain (rest looked up from reference TRBV2 and TRBJ2-1): EPEVTQTPSHQVTQMGQEVILRCVPISNHLYFYWYRQILGQKVEFLVSFYNNEISEKSEIFDDQFSVERPDGSNFTLKIRSTKLEDSAMYFCASNHGGTGPYNEQFFGPGTRLTVL.

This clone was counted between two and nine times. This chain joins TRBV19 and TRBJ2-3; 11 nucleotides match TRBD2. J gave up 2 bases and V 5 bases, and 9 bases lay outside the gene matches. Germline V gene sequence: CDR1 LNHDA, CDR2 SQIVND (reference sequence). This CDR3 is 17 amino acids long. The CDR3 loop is CASSGWMTSGDTDTQYF. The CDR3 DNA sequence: TGTGCCAGTAGTGGTTGGATGACTAGCGGGGACACAGATACGCAGTATTTT.

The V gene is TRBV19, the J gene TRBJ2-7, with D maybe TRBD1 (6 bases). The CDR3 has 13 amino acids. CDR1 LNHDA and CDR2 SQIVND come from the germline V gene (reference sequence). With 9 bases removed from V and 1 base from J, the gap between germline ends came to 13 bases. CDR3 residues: CASAPGQSYEQYF. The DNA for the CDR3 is TGTGCCAGCGCGCCCGGACAGTCCTACGAGCAGTACTTC.

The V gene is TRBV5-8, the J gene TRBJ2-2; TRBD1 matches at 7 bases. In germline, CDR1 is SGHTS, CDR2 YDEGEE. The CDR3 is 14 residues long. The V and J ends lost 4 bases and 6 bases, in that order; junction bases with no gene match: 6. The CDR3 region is CASSTRQGPGELFF. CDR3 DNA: TGTGCCAGCAGCACCCGACAGGGACCCGGGGAGCTGTTTTTT.

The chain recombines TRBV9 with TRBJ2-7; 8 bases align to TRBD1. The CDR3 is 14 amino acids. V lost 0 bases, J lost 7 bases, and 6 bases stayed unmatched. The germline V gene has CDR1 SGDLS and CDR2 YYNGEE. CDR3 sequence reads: CASSVGAGGREQYF. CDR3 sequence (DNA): TGTGCCAGCAGCGTAGGAGCAGGGGGCCGTGAGCAGTACTTC.

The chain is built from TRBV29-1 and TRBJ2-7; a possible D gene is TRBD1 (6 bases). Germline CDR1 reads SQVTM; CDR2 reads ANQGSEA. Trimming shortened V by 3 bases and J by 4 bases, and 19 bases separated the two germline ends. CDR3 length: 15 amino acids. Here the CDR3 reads CSVDHRARDKYEQYV. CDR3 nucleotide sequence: TGCAGCGTTGATCACAGGGCGAGGGACAAATACGAGCAGTACGTC.

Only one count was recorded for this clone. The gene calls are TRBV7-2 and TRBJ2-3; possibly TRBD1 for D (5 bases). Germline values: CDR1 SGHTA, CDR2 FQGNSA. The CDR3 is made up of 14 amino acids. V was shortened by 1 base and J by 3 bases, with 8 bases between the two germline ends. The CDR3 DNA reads TGTGCCAGCAGCTTAGTTGGGGCGACAGATACGCAGTATTTT. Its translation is CASSLVGATDTQYF.

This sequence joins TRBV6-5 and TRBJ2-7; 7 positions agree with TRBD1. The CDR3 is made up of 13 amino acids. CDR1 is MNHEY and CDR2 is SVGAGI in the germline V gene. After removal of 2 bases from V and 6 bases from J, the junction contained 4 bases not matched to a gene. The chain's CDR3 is CASSYTTGSEQYV. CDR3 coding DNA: TGTGCCAGCAGTTACACGACAGGGTCCGAGCAGTACGTC.

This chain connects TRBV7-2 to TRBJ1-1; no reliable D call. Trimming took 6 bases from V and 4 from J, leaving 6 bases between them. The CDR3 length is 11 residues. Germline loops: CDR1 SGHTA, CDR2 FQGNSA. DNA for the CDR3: TGTGCCAGCAGACCCGGCACTGAAGCTTTCTTT. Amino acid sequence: CASRPGTEAFF. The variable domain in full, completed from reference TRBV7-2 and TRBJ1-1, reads GAGVSQSPSNKVTEKGKDVELRCDPISGHTALYWYRQSLGQGLEFLIYFQGNSAPDKSGLPSDRFSAERTGGSVSTLTIQRTQQEDSAVYLCASRPGTEAFFGQGTRLTVV.

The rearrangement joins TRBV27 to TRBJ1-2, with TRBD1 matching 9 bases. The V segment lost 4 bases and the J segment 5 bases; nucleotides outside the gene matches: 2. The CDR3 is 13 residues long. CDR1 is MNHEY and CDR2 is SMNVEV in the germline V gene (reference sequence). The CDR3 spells CASSSGQGYGYTF. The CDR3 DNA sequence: TGTGCCAGCAGTTCCGGACAGGGGTATGGCTACACCTTC.

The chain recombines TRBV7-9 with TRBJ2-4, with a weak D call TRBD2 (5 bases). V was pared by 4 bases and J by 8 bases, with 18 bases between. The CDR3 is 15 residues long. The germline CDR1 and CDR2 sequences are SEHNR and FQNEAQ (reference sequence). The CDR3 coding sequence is TGTGCCAGCAGCTCTAGCAGGATGGCGCAAGACATTCAGTACTTC. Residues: CASSSSRMAQDIQYF.

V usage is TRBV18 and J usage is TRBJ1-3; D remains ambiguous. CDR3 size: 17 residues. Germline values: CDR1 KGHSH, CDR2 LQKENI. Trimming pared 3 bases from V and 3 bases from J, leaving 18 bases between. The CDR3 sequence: CASSPSVPGSGGNTIYF. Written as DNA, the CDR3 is TGTGCCAGCTCACCCAGCGTGCCCGGTTCTGGTGGAAACACCATATATTTT.

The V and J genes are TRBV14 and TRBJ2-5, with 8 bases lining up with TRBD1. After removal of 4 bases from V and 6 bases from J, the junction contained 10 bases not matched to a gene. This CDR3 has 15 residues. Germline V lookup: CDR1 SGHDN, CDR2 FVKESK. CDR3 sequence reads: CASSPGGQVIKTQYF. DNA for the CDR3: TGTGCCAGCAGCCCTGGGGGACAGGTGATAAAGACCCAGTACTTC. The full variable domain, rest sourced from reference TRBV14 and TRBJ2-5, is EAGVTQFPSHSVIEKGQTVTLRCDPISGHDNLYWYRRVMGKEIKFLLHFVKESKQDESGMPNNRFLAERTGGTYSTLKVQPAELEDSGVYFCASSPGGQVIKTQYFGPGTRLLVL.

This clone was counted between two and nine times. The CDR3 DNA reads TGTGCCAGCAGCTTAGGGGGACTTTGGACTAGCGGGAACACCGGGGAGCTGTTTTTT. Residues: CASSLGGLWTSGNTGELFF. This chain joins TRBV11-3 and TRBJ2-2; 10 nucleotides line up with TRBD2. With 1 base clipped from V and 1 base from J, the junction kept 9 bases outside the gene matches. Looked up from germline, CDR1 is SGHNT and CDR2 is YENEEA. This CDR3 region has 19 residues.

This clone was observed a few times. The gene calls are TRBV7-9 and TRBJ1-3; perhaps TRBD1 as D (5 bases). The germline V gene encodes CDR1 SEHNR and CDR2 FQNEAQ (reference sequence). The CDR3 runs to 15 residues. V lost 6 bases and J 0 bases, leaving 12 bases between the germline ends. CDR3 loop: CASRGDLSSGNTIYF. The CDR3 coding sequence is TGTGCCAGCAGAGGGGATTTGAGCTCTGGAAACACCATATATTTT.

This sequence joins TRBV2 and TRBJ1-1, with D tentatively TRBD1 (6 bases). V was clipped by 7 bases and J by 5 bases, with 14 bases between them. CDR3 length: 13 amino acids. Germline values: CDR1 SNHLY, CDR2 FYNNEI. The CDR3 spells CASKKEGGTEAFF. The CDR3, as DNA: TGTGCCAGCAAGAAGGAGGGGGGGACTGAAGCTTTCTTT.

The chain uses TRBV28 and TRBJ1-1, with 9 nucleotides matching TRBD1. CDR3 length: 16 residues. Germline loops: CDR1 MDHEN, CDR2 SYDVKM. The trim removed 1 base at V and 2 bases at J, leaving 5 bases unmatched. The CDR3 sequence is CASSLSLGQGNTEAFF. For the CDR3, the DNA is TGTGCCAGCAGTTTATCCTTGGGACAGGGAAACACTGAAGCTTTCTTT.

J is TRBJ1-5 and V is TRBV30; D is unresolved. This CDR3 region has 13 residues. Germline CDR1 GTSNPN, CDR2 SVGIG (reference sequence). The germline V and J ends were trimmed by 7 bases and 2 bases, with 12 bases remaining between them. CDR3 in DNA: TGTGCCTACCAGTCCGGGGGCAATCAGCCCCAGCATTTT. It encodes CAYQSGGNQPQHF.

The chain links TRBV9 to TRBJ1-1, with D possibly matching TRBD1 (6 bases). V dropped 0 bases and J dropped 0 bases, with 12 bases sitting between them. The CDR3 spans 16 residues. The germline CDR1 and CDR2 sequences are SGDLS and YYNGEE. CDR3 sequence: CASSVGGRGLNTEAFF. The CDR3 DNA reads TGTGCCAGCAGCGTAGGGGGGAGGGGGTTGAACACTGAAGCTTTCTTT. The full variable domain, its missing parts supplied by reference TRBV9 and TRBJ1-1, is DSGVTQTPKHLITATGQRVTLRCSPRSGDLSVYWYQQSLDQGLQFLIQYYNGEERAKGNILERFSAQQFPDLHSELNLSSLELGDSALYFCASSVGGRGLNTEAFFGQGTRLTVV.

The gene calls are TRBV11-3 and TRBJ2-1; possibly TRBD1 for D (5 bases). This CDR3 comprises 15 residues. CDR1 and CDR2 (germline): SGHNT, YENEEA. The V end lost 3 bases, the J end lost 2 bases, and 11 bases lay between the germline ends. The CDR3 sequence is CASSLQQGPYNEQFF. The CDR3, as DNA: TGTGCCAGCAGCTTGCAGCAGGGCCCCTACAATGAGCAGTTCTTC.

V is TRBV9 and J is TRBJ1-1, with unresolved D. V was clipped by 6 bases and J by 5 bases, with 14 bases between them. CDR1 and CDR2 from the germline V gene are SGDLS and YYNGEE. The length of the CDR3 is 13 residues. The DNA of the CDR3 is TGTGCCAGCACCCAAGGAGTTGGAACTGAAGCTTTCTTT. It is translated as CASTQGVGTEAFF. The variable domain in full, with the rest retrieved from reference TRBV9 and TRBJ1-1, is DSGVTQTPKHLITATGQRVTLRCSPRSGDLSVYWYQQSLDQGLQFLIQYYNGEERAKGNILERFSAQQFPDLHSELNLSSLELGDSALYFCASTQGVGTEAFFGQGTRLTVV.

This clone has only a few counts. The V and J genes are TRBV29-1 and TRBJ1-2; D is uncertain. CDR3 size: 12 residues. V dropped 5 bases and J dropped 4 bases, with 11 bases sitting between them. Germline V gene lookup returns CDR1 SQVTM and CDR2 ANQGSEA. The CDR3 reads CSVNRNGYGYTF. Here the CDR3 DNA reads TGCAGCGTTAACAGAAACGGCTATGGCTACACCTTC.

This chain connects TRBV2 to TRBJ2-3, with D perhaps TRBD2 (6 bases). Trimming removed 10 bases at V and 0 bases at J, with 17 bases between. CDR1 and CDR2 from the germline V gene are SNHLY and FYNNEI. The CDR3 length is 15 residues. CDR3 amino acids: CATGAGGTSTDTQYF. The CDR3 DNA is TGTGCCACCGGTGCGGGCGGGACTAGCACAGATACGCAGTATTTT.

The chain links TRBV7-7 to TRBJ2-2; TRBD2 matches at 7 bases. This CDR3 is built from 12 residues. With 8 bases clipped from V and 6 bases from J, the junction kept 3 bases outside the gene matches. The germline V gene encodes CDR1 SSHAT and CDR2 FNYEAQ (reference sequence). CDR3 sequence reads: CASGLGSGELFF. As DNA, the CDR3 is TGTGCCAGCGGACTAGGGTCCGGGGAGCTGTTTTTT. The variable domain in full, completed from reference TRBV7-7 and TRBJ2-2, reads GAGVSQSPRYKVTKRGQDVTLRCDPISSHATLYWYQQALGQGPEFLTYFNYEAQPDKSGLPSDRFSAERPEGSISTLTIQRTEQRDSAMYRCASGLGSGELFFGEGSRLTVL.

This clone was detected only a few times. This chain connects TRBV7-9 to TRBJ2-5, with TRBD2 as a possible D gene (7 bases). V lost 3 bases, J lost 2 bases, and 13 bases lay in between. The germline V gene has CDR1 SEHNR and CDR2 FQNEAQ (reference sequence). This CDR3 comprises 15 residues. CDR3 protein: CASSLGAGVQETQYF. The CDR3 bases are TGTGCCAGCAGCTTGGGGGCGGGGGTACAAGAGACCCAGTACTTC. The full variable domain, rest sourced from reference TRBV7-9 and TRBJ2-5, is DTGVSQNPRHKITKRGQNVTFRCDPISEHNRLYWYRQTLGQGPEFLTYFQNEAQLEKSRLLSDRFSAERPKGSFSTLEIQRTEQGDSAMYLCASSLGAGVQETQYFGPGTRLLVL.

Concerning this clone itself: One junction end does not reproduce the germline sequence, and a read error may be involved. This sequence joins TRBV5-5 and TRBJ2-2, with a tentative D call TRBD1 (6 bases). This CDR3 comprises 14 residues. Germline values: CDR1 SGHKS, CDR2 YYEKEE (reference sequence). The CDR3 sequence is CASSFYRETGELLF. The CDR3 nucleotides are TGTGCCAGCAGCTTCTACAGGGAAACCGGGGAGCTGCTTTTT.

CDR3 protein: CASSFSYSTQKNIQYF. The CDR3, as DNA: TGTGCCAGCAGTTTTTCATACAGTACACAAAAAAACATTCAGTACTTC. The V call is TRBV28, the J call TRBJ2-4; no clear D. Germline CDR1 is MDHEN and CDR2 is SYDVKM. The CDR3 covers 16 residues. Trimming pared 3 bases from V and 4 bases from J, leaving 16 bases between.